One sample yielded the 23 T cell receptor beta chains listed below, sequenced in a study of shared clonotypes between healthy human individuals. TCRdb's table, derived via immunoSEQ multiplex PCR, lists solely in-frame clones and lacks some. Of under 2.5 million clones in the sample, around 90% were seen once. Sequencing input: naive CD4+ T cells from PBMCs. Subset specified: CD45RA+ positively selected. The receptors were sampled from a man aged 18 to 35 in good health. Some clones in this sample may be carry-over from other donors' samples.

The DNA for the CDR3 is TGTGCCAGCAGCAGAACAGGGCCAGAGACCCAGTACTTC. It encodes CASSRTGPETQYF. This chain links TRBV5-4 with TRBJ2-5; D perhaps matches TRBD1 (6 bases). The CDR3 runs 13 residues. Germline V gene lookup returns CDR1 SGHNT and CDR2 YYREEE (reference sequence). V was cut by 4 bases and J by 4 bases, with 11 bases left in between.

The chain employs TRBV5-1 and TRBJ2-3; 8 bases line up with TRBD1. The V segment lost 5 bases and the J segment 6 bases; nucleotides outside the gene matches: 8. The CDR3 is 14 amino acids. Germline V gene lookup returns CDR1 SGHRS and CDR2 YFSETQ. The CDR3: CASRFDRGGDTQYF. CDR3 in DNA: TGCGCCAGCAGATTCGACAGGGGAGGCGATACGCAGTATTTT. Drawing the rest from reference TRBV5-1 and TRBJ2-3, the complete variable domain is KAGVTQTPRYLIKTRGQQVTLSCSPISGHRSVSWYQQTPGQGLQFLFEYFSETQRNKGNFPGRFSGRQFSNSRSEMNVSTLELGDSALYLCASRFDRGGDTQYFGPGTRLTVL.

A single count supports this clone. The genes are TRBV5-1 and TRBJ2-2; a weak D match, TRBD1 (5 bases). V lost 3 bases, J lost 3 bases, and 9 bases lay in between. This CDR3 comprises 14 residues. CDR1 and CDR2 (germline): SGHRS, YFSETQ. The DNA for the CDR3 is TGCGCCAGCAGCTGGACAACCTACACCGGGGAGCTGTTTTTT. Protein: CASSWTTYTGELFF.

The chain employs TRBV29-1 and TRBJ2-5, with TRBD2 identical over 7 bases. V was pared by 1 base and J by 2 bases, with 13 bases of the junction left unmatched. The CDR3 sequence is 17 residues long. Germline CDR1 SQVTM, CDR2 ANQGSEA. The CDR3 spells CSVEGGSGGSIQETQYF. The CDR3 DNA follows: TGCAGCGTTGAAGGAGGCAGTGGCGGGAGCATTCAAGAGACCCAGTACTTC.

This chain joins TRBV7-2 and TRBJ1-1; D remains unclear. The germline CDR1 and CDR2 sequences are SGHTA and FQGNSA. CDR3 length: 11 amino acids. Deletions cut 5 bases from V and 0 bases from J, with 1 base between. The CDR3 nucleotides are TGTGCCAGCAGCGTGAACACTGAAGCTTTCTTT. This gives the protein CASSVNTEAFF.

The chain couples TRBV4-3 to TRBJ1-2; 8 bases match TRBD1. The germline V gene encodes CDR1 LGHNA and CDR2 YSLEER. The J segment lost 2 bases and the V segment lost 4 bases, leaving 0 bases of the junction unmatched. The CDR3 is made up of 13 amino acids. CDR3 sequence: CASSRQGNYGYTF. In nucleotides, the CDR3 is TGCGCCAGCAGCCGACAGGGGAACTATGGCTACACCTTC.

The chain links TRBV5-1 to TRBJ2-7; 7 bases map to TRBD1. This CDR3 spans 13 amino acids. Trimming at V came to 4 bases and at J to 7 bases, leaving 8 bases not matched to a gene. Germline CDR1 SGHRS, CDR2 YFSETQ. The CDR3 reads CASSDRAKTEQYF. In DNA form, the CDR3 reads TGCGCCAGCAGCGACAGGGCGAAGACTGAGCAGTACTTC.

This chain joins TRBV2 and TRBJ2-7; the match to TRBD1 covers 9 bases. The J segment lost 8 bases and the V segment lost 1 base, leaving 3 bases of the junction unmatched. Per germline, CDR1 SNHLY and CDR2 FYNNEI. The CDR3 totals 13 residues. In nucleotides, the CDR3 is TGTGCCAGCAGTGAAGGGACAGGGGTTAAGCAGTACTTC. As protein: CASSEGTGVKQYF.

The V and J genes are TRBV7-2 and TRBJ2-7; 9 nucleotides agree with TRBD1. CDR1 and CDR2 from the germline V gene are SGHTA and FQGNSA. The CDR3 length is 17 residues. J lost 4 bases, V lost 1 base, and 11 bases had no gene match. The CDR3 DNA follows: TGTGCCAGCAGCTTAGTAACCGGGACAGGGCGTTGGTACGAGCAGTACTTC. Translated: CASSLVTGTGRWYEQYF.

The chain carries TRBV4-3 and TRBJ2-5; a possible D gene is TRBD2 (6 bases). V lost 2 bases to trimming and J lost 1 base, with 11 bases between them. This CDR3 contains 15 residues. The germline V gene has CDR1 LGHNA and CDR2 YSLEER. CDR3 loop: CASSQLVGGQETQYF. The CDR3 DNA reads as TGCGCCAGCAGCCAACTGGTGGGAGGCCAAGAGACCCAGTACTTC.

This clone was seen only once. This sequence joins TRBV7-8 and TRBJ1-5; D call uncertain. Germline V gene data show CDR1 as SGHVS and CDR2 as FQNEAQ. The CDR3 has 16 residues. Trimming shortened V by 5 bases and J by 0 bases, and 14 bases separated the two germline ends. The CDR3 loop is CASSRGRVYSNQPQHF. The CDR3 DNA reads as TGTGCCAGCAGCCGTGGGCGGGTCTATAGCAATCAGCCCCAGCATTTT.

The CDR3 spells CASSLRFGIAEQETQYF. The CDR3 DNA reads TGTGCCAGCAGCTTAAGATTTGGGATAGCGGAACAAGAGACCCAGTACTTC. The V call is TRBV13, the J call TRBJ2-5; possible D gene TRBD2, 6 bases. The CDR3 contains 17 residues. The V end lost 2 bases, the J end lost 2 bases, and 18 bases lay between the germline ends. CDR1 and CDR2 from the germline V gene are PRHDT and FYEKMQ (reference sequence).

The chain recombines TRBV5-6 with TRBJ1-5, with D perhaps matching TRBD1 (5 bases). This CDR3 is built from 14 residues. With 0 bases removed from V and 4 bases from J, the gap between germline ends came to 8 bases. In germline, CDR1 is SGHDT, CDR2 YYEEEE. CDR3 region: CASSLEGRNQPQHF. The CDR3 DNA follows: TGTGCCAGCAGCTTGGAGGGGCGGAATCAGCCCCAGCATTTT. Supplemented by reference TRBV5-6 and TRBJ1-5, the full variable domain reads DAGVTQSPTHLIKTRGQQVTLRCSPKSGHDTVSWYQQALGQGPQFIFQYYEEEERQRGNFPDRFSGHQFPNYSSELNVNALLLGDSALYLCASSLEGRNQPQHFGDGTRLSIL.

The chain carries TRBV4-1 and TRBJ2-3; 10 bases align to TRBD1. V lost 4 bases to trimming and J lost 7 bases; unmatched junction nucleotides: 11. CDR3 length equals 16 residues. CDR1 and CDR2 (germline): MGHRA, YSYEKL. The CDR3 is CASSPFRDRGLYTQYF. The CDR3 nucleotides read TGCGCCAGCAGCCCATTCCGGGACAGGGGTCTGTATACGCAGTATTTT.

The chain uses TRBV15 and TRBJ2-7; 13 bases align to TRBD2. Germline CDR1 is LNHNV and CDR2 is YYDKDF (reference sequence). After removal of 1 base from V and 9 bases from J, the junction contained 12 bases not matched to a gene. This CDR3 comprises 17 residues. For the CDR3, the DNA is TGTGCCACCAGCAGAGGTGGCGGGACTAGCGGGACCTCAAGGCAGTACTTC. It codes for CATSRGGGTSGTSRQYF.

This chain uses TRBV30 with TRBJ2-3; D possibly corresponds to TRBD2 (6 bases). The ends were cut back, 5 bases at V and 5 bases at J, with 17 bases in the middle. The CDR3 runs 14 residues. Germline lookup yields CDR1 GTSNPN and CDR2 SVGIG (reference sequence). For the CDR3, the DNA is TGTGCCTGGGGGGACTGGAGTGCAGGAGATACGCAGTATTTT. Translation: CAWGDWSAGDTQYF.

The chain combines TRBV5-8 with TRBJ2-2; 9 bases line up with TRBD1. V gave up 6 bases and J gave up 5 bases; unmatched junction bases: 11. The CDR3 is 16 amino acids. Germline-derived CDR1 and CDR2 are SGHTS and YDEGEE. DNA of the CDR3: TGTGCCAGCAACAAAGGGGGGACAGGGAAGACCGGGGAGCTGTTTTTT. Amino acid sequence: CASNKGGTGKTGELFF.

The chain joins TRBV6-1 to TRBJ2-5; 12 positions match TRBD2. This CDR3 comprises 16 residues. Germline CDR1 reads MNHNS; CDR2 reads SASEGT. Losses at the gene ends were 3 bases for V and 0 bases for J; bases not matched to a gene: 2. CDR3 protein: CASSETSGSYQETQYF. The DNA of the CDR3 is TGTGCCAGCAGTGAGACTAGCGGGAGTTACCAAGAGACCCAGTACTTC.

The sample holds one count of this clone. This chain joins TRBV19 and TRBJ2-7; TRBD1 matches 9 bases. Per germline, CDR1 LNHDA and CDR2 SQIVND (reference sequence). The CDR3 extends over 14 amino acids. The V segment lost 4 bases and the J segment 4 bases; nucleotides outside the gene matches: 5. DNA of the CDR3: TGTGCCAGTAGTACCCCGGACAGGGGTTACGAGCAGTACTTC. Translated, it gives CASSTPDRGYEQYF.

The genes are TRBV7-2 and TRBJ1-6; D gene uncertain. V was clipped by 4 bases and J by 9 bases, with 22 bases between them. The CDR3 covers 17 residues. From germline, CDR1 is SGHTA and CDR2 FQGNSA. The CDR3 DNA sequence: TGTGCCAGCAGCTCCCCGGACGTCCCATCGTCCGGTTCACCCCTCCACTTT. Its translation: CASSSPDVPSSGSPLHF. Variable domain in full (rest from reference TRBV7-2 and TRBJ1-6): GAGVSQSPSNKVTEKGKDVELRCDPISGHTALYWYRQSLGQGLEFLIYFQGNSAPDKSGLPSDRFSAERTGGSVSTLTIQRTQQEDSAVYLCASSSPDVPSSGSPLHFGNGTRLTVT.

The genes are TRBV27 and TRBJ2-7; D possibly corresponds to TRBD2 (6 bases). This CDR3 contains 15 residues. V gave up 2 bases and J gave up 0 bases, with 11 bases separating them. Germline V gene data show CDR1 as MNHEY and CDR2 as SMNVEV (reference sequence). CDR3 in amino acids: CASSLRRDSSYEQYF. The CDR3 nucleotides are TGTGCCAGCAGTTTAAGGAGGGATAGCTCCTACGAGCAGTACTTC.

V and J are TRBV7-2 and TRBJ2-1; weak D call: TRBD2 (6 bases). This CDR3 region has 15 residues. V lost 5 bases, J lost 4 bases, and 15 bases lay in between. Germline loops: CDR1 SGHTA, CDR2 FQGNSA. The CDR3 region is CASSPQGTVYNEQFF. In nucleotides, the CDR3 is TGTGCCAGCAGCCCTCAAGGGACTGTATACAATGAGCAGTTCTTC.

The chain employs TRBV30 and TRBJ2-2; 8 bases are a match to TRBD1. This CDR3 region has 13 residues. Unmatched junction bases numbered 5, after V lost 3 bases and J lost 8 bases. CDR1 and CDR2 (germline): GTSNPN, SVGIG (reference sequence). The CDR3 DNA sequence: TGTGCCTGGAGCGGACAGGGTCTAGGGGAGCTGTTTTTT. Amino acids: CAWSGQGLGELFF.